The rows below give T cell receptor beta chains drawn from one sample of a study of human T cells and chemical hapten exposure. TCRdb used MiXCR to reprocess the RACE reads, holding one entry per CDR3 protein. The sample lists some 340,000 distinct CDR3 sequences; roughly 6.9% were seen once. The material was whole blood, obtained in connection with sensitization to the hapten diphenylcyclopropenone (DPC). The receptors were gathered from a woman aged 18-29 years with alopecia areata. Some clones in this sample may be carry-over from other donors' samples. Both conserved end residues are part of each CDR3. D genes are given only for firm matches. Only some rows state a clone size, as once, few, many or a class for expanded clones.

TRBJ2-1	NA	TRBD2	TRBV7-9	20	TGTGCCAGCAGCTCTCGCCGACTAGCGGGGGGCCGTAGCTCCTACAATGAGCAGTTCTTC	CASSSRRLAGGRSSYNEQFF
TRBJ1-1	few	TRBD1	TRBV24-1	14	TGTGCCACCAGTGACTCCCCGGGACAGGGGAGGCCTTTCTTT	CATSDSPGQGRPFF
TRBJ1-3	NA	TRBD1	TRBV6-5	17	TGTGCCAGCAGTCTTAACCCGGGACAGGTCTCCGGAAACACCATATATTTT	CASSLNPGQVSGNTIYF
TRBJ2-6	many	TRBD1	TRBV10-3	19	TGTGCCATCAGTGAGTTACGACAGGGGAGCCGCTCTGGGGCCAACGTCCTGACTTTC	CAISELRQGSRSGANVLTF
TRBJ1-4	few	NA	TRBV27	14	TGTGCCAGCAGTTTTGGAATGAACAGCGAAAAACTGTTTTTT	CASSFGMNSEKLFF
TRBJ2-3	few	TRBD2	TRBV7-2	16	TGTGCCAGCAGCTTAGCTCTAGCGGGGGGCACAGATACGCAGTATTTT	CASSLALAGGTDTQYF
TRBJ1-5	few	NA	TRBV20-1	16	TGCAGTGCTAGAGATCCCAGGGGTATGGGCAATCAGCCCCAGCATTTT	CSARDPRGMGNQPQHF
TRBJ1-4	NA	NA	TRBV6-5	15	TGTGCCAGCAGTTACTCGCAGGGAACTAATGAAAAACTGTTTTTT	CASSYSQGTNEKLFF
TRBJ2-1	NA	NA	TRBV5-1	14	TGCGCCAGCAGCTCAGGACGCTCCTACAATGAGCAGTTCTTC	CASSSGRSYNEQFF
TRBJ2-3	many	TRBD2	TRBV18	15	TGTGCCAGCTCACGGCCGACTAGCGGGACAGATACGCAGTATTTT	CASSRPTSGTDTQYF
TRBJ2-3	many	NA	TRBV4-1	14	TGCGCCACGGCAAGCGGAATCGGCACAGATACGCAGTATTTT	CATASGIGTDTQYF
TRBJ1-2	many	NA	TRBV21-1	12	TGTGCCAGCGGGACAGGGTACTATGGCTACACCTTC	CASGTGYYGYTF
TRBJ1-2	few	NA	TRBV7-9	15	TGTGCCAGCAGAGAAACGACGACGGAAAACTATGGCTACACCTTC	CASRETTTENYGYTF
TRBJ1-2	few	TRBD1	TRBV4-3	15	TGCGCCAGCAGCCAAGATAGGCAGGGGGACTATGGCTACACCTTC	CASSQDRQGDYGYTF
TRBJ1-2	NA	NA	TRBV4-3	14	TGCGCCAGCAGCCAAGAGGTAGGGGTGCGGGGCTACACCTTC	CASSQEVGVRGYTF
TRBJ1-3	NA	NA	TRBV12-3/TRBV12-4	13	TGTGCCAGCAGTCCCCAGTCAAGGGACACCATATATTTT	CASSPQSRDTIYF
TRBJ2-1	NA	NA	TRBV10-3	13	TGTGCCATCAGTGGGTGGAAAAACAATGAGCAGTTCTTC	CAISGWKNNEQFF
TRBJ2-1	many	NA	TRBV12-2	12	TGTGCTAAGCGGGGGTCCTACAATGAGCAGTTCTTC	CAKRGSYNEQFF
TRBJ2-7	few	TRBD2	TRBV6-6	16	TGTGCCAGCAGTTACCCCATGATAGCGGGGACCTACGAGCAGTACTTC	CASSYPMIAGTYEQYF
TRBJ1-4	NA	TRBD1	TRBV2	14	TGTGCCAGCAGCCAACAGGGGCCTAATGAAAAACTGTTTTTT	CASSQQGPNEKLFF
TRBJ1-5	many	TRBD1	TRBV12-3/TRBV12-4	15	TGTGCCAGCAGTTTTGCGGGACAGATCAATCAGCCCCAGCATTTT	CASSFAGQINQPQHF
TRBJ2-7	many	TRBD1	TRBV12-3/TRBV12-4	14	TGTGCCAGCAGTTTAATAACCGGGACAGGGATGCAGTACTTC	CASSLITGTGMQYF
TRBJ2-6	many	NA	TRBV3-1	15	TGTGCCAGCAGCCACCGACAGGCTGGGGCCAACGTCCTGACTTTC	CASSHRQAGANVLTF
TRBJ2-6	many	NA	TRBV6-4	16	TGTGCCAGCACCCTTCTCAGGGGAGCTGGGGCCAACGTCCTGACTTTC	CASTLLRGAGANVLTF
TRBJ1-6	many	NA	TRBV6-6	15	TGTGCCAGCAGTTTAGGAGACAGCTACTCTTCACCCCTCCACTTT	CASSLGDSYSSPLHF
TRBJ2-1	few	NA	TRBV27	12	TGTGCCAGCAGTTGGGTAGGGGATAAGCAGTTCTTC	CASSWVGDKQFF
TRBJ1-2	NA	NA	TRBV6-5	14	TGTGCCAGCAGTTATAAGGGGCCCTTTTATGGCTACACCTTC	CASSYKGPFYGYTF
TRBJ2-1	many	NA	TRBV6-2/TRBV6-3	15	TGTGCCAGCAGTTACGTCCGGGCCTCCTACAATGAGCAGTTCTTC	CASSYVRASYNEQFF
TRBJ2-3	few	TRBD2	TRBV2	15	TGTGCCAGCAAACTTCGAGCGGGGAGGACAGATACGCAGTATTTT	CASKLRAGRTDTQYF
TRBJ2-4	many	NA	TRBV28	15	TGTGCCAGCAGCTCCATCGGGGCAGGAAGGCCCTTTCAGTACTTC	CASSSIGAGRPFQYF
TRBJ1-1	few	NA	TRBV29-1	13	TGCAGCGTTGAACCATGGCTTAACACTGAAGCTTTCTTT	CSVEPWLNTEAFF
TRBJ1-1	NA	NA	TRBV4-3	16	TGCGCCAGCAGCCAAGATTTCGGCCAGCCGAACACTGAAGCTTTCTTT	CASSQDFGQPNTEAFF
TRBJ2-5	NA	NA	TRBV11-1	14	TGTGCCAGCAGCAAAAGCCGGAGCCAAGAGACCCAGTACTTC	CASSKSRSQETQYF
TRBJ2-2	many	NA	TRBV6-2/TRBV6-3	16	TGTGCCAGCCATACGGTGGGGGACGCGAACACCGGGGAGCTGTTTTTT	CASHTVGDANTGELFF
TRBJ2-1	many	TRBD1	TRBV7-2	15	TGTGCCAGCAGCATAACCGGGACAGGGCAGAATGAGCAGTTCTTC	CASSITGTGQNEQFF
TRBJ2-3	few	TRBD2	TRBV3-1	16	TGTGCCAGCAGCCCCGGGACTAGCGGGGTGGGAGATACGCAGTATTTT	CASSPGTSGVGDTQYF
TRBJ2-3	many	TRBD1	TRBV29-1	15	TGCAGCGCTGTTAAGCGGGACAGGGGCTCAGATACGCAGTATTTT	CSAVKRDRGSDTQYF
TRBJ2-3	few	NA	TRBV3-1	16	TGTGCCAGCAGCTTTGACCCGGGACTCCGGTGGGATACGCAGTATTTT	CASSFDPGLRWDTQYF